One sample yielded the 3 T cell receptor beta chains listed below, sequenced in a study of beta chain features in type 1 diabetes. The whole isolated RNA underwent reverse transcription, so sequencing captured expressed TCRB transcripts. Clones were sequenced by immunoSEQ multiplex PCR, and TCRdb holds only the in-frame ones, with some missing. The table lists around 340,000 clones, 7.5% to 9% of them singletons. Material for sequencing was central memory CD4+ T cells from blood. These receptor sequences come from a woman aged 18-29 years in good health.

This clone was counted between two and nine times. The chain links TRBV7-8 to TRBJ2-7, with 9 nucleotides matching TRBD2. The V and J ends lost 3 bases and 7 bases, in that order; junction bases with no gene match: 7. From germline, CDR1 is SGHVS and CDR2 FQNEAQ. The CDR3 has 14 amino acids. CDR3 sequence (DNA): TGTGCCAGCAGCTTGGTAGCGGGAGCTGCTGAGCAGTACTTC. This sequence encodes CASSLVAGAAEQYF.

This clone showed up just a few times. CDR3 loop: CASSFSHEQYF. CDR3 DNA sequence: TGTGCCAGCAGCTTCTCGCACGAGCAGTACTTC. The chain couples TRBV5-4 to TRBJ2-7; the D is unclear. The CDR3 is 11 amino acids. V dropped 2 bases and J dropped 5 bases, with 5 bases sitting between them. The V gene's germline CDR1 is SGHNT and CDR2 YYREEE (reference sequence).

This clone has only a few counts. The rearrangement uses TRBV11-2 and TRBJ2-7; 8 bases line up with TRBD1. This CDR3 is built from 14 residues. CDR1 and CDR2 (germline): SGHAT, FQNNGV. With V trimmed by 5 bases and J by 6 bases, 9 bases remained unmatched. CDR3 sequence reads: CASSVQGQGAEQYF. CDR3 coding DNA: TGTGCCAGCAGCGTGCAAGGACAGGGCGCCGAGCAGTACTTC. The full variable domain, with the rest looked up from reference TRBV11-2 and TRBJ2-7, is EAGVAQSPRYKIIEKRQSVAFWCNPISGHATLYWYQQILGQGPKLLIQFQNNGVVDDSQLPKDRFSAERLKGVDSTLKIQPAKLEDSAVYLCASSVQGQGAEQYFGPGTRLTVT.